Listed below are T cell receptor beta chains from one sample, sequenced in a study of blood T cell repertoires in COVID-19. Using immunoSEQ multiplex PCR, the repertoire was profiled, and TCRdb retains in-frame clones only, with some absent. The table has about 260,000 clones, 80% to 95% seen once; the top ten hold around 2.6%. The sequencing input was peripheral blood. The receptor source for this set is a person aged 18 to 30 with COVID-19, enrolled during active disease. Each CDR3 is given with its conserved first and last residue. D genes are given only for firm matches. Clone size appears in some rows only: once, few, many, or a class for an expanded clone.

CDR3 length	D gene	V gene	clone size	J gene	CDR3 DNA	CDR3 protein
14	NA	TRBV5-1	once	TRBJ1-2	TGCGCCAGCAGCGGGTCAGGGTCGCGCTATGGCTACACCTTC	CASSGSGSRYGYTF
18	TRBD1	TRBV5-1	NA	TRBJ1-2	TGCGCCAGCAGCTTGCAACCCCCCGGACAGGGGGCCAACTATGGCTACACCTTC	CASSLQPPGQGANYGYTF
17	TRBD1	TRBV4-2	NA	TRBJ2-7	TGTGCCAGCAGCCAAGAGGGGACAGGGGTAAATCTGGGCGAGCAGTACTTC	CASSQEGTGVNLGEQYF
14	NA	TRBV6-5	NA	TRBJ2-2	TGTGCCAGCCGGGGAGGCTTGAACACCGGGGAGCTGTTTTTT	CASRGGLNTGELFF
14	NA	TRBV15	NA	TRBJ1-5	TGTGCCACCAGCAGAGATGGGGGAGGTCAGCCCCAGCATTTT	CATSRDGGGQPQHF
18	NA	TRBV4-2	NA	TRBJ1-6	TGTGCCAGCAGCCAAGATCTTAGGCGAGACACCCCCAATTCACCCCTCCACTTT	CASSQDLRRDTPNSPLHF
13	NA	TRBV7-2	NA	TRBJ2-7	TGTGCCAGCAGCTTAAGCTCGGCCTACGAGCAGTACTTC	CASSLSSAYEQYF
15	TRBD1	TRBV24-1	few	TRBJ2-7	TGTGCCACCAGTGATTCGAGACAGGGTTACTACGAGCAGTACTTC	CATSDSRQGYYEQYF
17	TRBD2	TRBV19	NA	TRBJ2-1	TGTGCCAGTAGTAGGACCACCGGGACTAGCGGGAGTTTGGAGCAGTTCTTC	CASSRTTGTSGSLEQFF
17	NA	TRBV9	NA	TRBJ2-2	TGTGCCAGCGAACCACCCACCGGGACTGCCCGCACCGGGGAGCTGTTTTTT	CASEPPTGTARTGELFF
15	TRBD1	TRBV9	NA	TRBJ1-4	TGTGCCAGCAGAATTCGGACAGGACCGAGGGAAAAACTGTTTTTT	CASRIRTGPREKLFF
12	TRBD1	TRBV29-1	NA	TRBJ1-4	TGCAGCGGCGGGACAGGGGGGGAAAAACTGTTTTTT	CSGGTGGEKLFF
14	NA	TRBV5-3	NA	TRBJ2-5	TGTGCCAGAAGCTTAGCGGGCTCACAAGAGACCCAGTACTTC	CARSLAGSQETQYF
16	TRBD1	TRBV7-9	NA	TRBJ2-5	TGTGCCAGCAGCTTAGGAGGGGGCCATATCCAAGAGACCCAGTACTTC	CASSLGGGHIQETQYF
16	NA	TRBV4-2	NA	TRBJ2-7	TGTGCCAGCAGCCGGACCCGGGACTCGAGCTCCTACGAGCAGTACTTC	CASSRTRDSSSYEQYF
14	TRBD1	TRBV10-3	NA	TRBJ1-2	TGTGCCATCAGTTCCAACAGGGGAAACTATGGCTACACCTTC	CAISSNRGNYGYTF
13	TRBD2	TRBV6-5	NA	TRBJ2-7	TGTGCCAGCAAATCTAGCGGGATCTACGAGCAGTACTTC	CASKSSGIYEQYF
19	TRBD2	TRBV7-2	NA	TRBJ2-3	TGTGCCAGCAGCTTAAGGGGACTAGCGGGATTCTCAAGCACAGATACGCAGTATTTT	CASSLRGLAGFSSTDTQYF
12	NA	TRBV2	NA	TRBJ1-2	TGTGCCAGCCGGGGAGAAAACTATGGCTACACCTTC	CASRGENYGYTF
13	TRBD1	TRBV25-1	NA	TRBJ1-5	TGTGCCAGCAGCGGACAGGGACATCAGCCCCAGCATTTT	CASSGQGHQPQHF
14	TRBD1	TRBV5-1	NA	TRBJ2-2	TGCGCCAGCAGCATGGGGACAGACACCGGGGAGCTGTTTTTT	CASSMGTDTGELFF
14	NA	TRBV7-2	NA	TRBJ2-1	TGTGCCAGCAAGCCCGGTCTCGTATACAATGAGCAGTTCTTC	CASKPGLVYNEQFF
16	TRBD2	TRBV5-6	NA	TRBJ2-7	TGTGCCAGCAGCTTGGACCTCGGACTAGCGGTCTACGAGCAGTACTTC	CASSLDLGLAVYEQYF
14	TRBD2	TRBV11-2	NA	TRBJ2-5	TGTGCCAGCAGCCGACTTAGCGGGAGAGAGACCCAGTACTTC	CASSRLSGRETQYF
15	TRBD1	TRBV19	NA	TRBJ1-3	TGTGCCAGTACGCCGGGACAGCACTCTGGAAACACCATATATTTT	CASTPGQHSGNTIYF
13	TRBD1	TRBV5-6	NA	TRBJ1-5	TGTGCCAGCAGCTTGCGACAGGGCGAGCCCCAGCATTTT	CASSLRQGEPQHF
13	NA	TRBV9	once	TRBJ2-1	TGTGCCAGCAGCTTGGGGGTAGCGGATGAGCAGTTCTTC	CASSLGVADEQFF
14	TRBD1	TRBV19	NA	TRBJ1-4	TGTGCCAGTAGAGCCGGGACAGGGGGTGAAAAACTGTTTTTT	CASRAGTGGEKLFF
17	TRBD2	TRBV24-1	few	TRBJ2-1	TGTGCCACCAGTGATCCCCTAGCGGGAGGATCATACAATGAGCAGTTCTTC	CATSDPLAGGSYNEQFF
14	TRBD1	TRBV11-2	NA	TRBJ2-5	TGTGCCAGCAGCTTTGGGACAGGACAAGAGACCCAGTACTTC	CASSFGTGQETQYF
15	TRBD2	TRBV5-1	NA	TRBJ2-7	TGCGCCAGCAGCTCCGGGACTAGCGGGTTCTACGAGCAGTACTTC	CASSSGTSGFYEQYF
11	NA	TRBV19	NA	TRBJ1-2	TGTGCCAGTAGTATTGGCGGGGGCTACACCTTC	CASSIGGGYTF